This T cell receptor (beta chain) was recorded in a study of OX40 agonist ivuxolimab in advanced cancers. On the study more broadly: The study enrolled dose-escalation patients with hepatocellular carcinoma, melanoma, renal cell or head and neck cancer. Of mixed ages from about 20 to 80 and averaging about 60 years, the group was around 78% male.

Libraries were prepared by immunoSEQ multiplex PCR; TCRdb keeps only in-frame clonotypes and omits some of them. The table has fewer than 85,000 clones, 85% seen once; the top ten hold about 0.49%. Germline lookup yields CDR1 SGHNT and CDR2 YYREEE (reference sequence). This CDR3 contains 15 residues. V shed 4 bases and J 7 bases; nucleotides not matched to a gene: 12. As to this clone: Its antigen is unidentified.

Regarding the study as a whole: In general, CD8+ T cells held more expanded clones than CD4+ did, on average.

The sequence came from an adult with an advanced solid tumor such as melanoma, head and neck, liver or kidney cancer. The sequenced sample was CD4+ or CD8+ T cells sorted from blood, obtained in a trial of the OX40 agonist ivuxolimab. The chain uses TRBV5-4 and TRBJ2-7, with TRBD2 matching 9 bases. This CDR3 reads CASSPPLAGTGEQYF. The CDR3 DNA is TGTGCCAGCAGCCCCCCTCTAGCGGGGACGGGGGAGCAGTACTTC.